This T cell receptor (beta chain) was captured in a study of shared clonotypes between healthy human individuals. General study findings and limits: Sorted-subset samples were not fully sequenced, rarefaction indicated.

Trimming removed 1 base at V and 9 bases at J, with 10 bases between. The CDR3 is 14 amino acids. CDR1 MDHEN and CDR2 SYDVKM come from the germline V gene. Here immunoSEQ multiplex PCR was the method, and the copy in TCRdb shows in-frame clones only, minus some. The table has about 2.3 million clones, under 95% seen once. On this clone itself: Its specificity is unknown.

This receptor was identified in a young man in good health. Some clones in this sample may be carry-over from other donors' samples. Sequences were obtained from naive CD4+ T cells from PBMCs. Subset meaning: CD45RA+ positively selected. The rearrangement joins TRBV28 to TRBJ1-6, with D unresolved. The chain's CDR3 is CASSLSRVVSPLHF. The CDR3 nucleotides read TGTGCCAGCAGTTTATCTAGGGTGGTTTCACCCCTCCACTTT.